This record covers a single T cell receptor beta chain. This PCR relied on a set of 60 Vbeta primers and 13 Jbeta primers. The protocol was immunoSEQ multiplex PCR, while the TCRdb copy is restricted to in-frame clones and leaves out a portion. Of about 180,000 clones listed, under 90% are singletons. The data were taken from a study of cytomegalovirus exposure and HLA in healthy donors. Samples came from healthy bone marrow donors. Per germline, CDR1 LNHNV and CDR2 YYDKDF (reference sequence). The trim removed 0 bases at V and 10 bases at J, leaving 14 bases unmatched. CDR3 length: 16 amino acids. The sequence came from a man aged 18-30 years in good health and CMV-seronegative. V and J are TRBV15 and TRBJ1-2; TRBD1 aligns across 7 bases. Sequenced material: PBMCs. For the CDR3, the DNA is TGTGCCACCAGCAGAGATCGGGCGTGGCAGGGGGATGTCTACACCTTC. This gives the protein CATSRDRAWQGDVYTF.